These T cell receptor beta chains were read from a single sample in a study of beta chain features in type 1 diabetes. The protocol was immunoSEQ multiplex PCR, while the TCRdb copy is restricted to in-frame clones and leaves out a portion. The sample lists 200,000 to 250,000 clones; around 9.9% were seen once. Source material: central memory CD4+ T cells from blood. The receptors come from a man aged 18-30 years in good health. CDR3s include the opening cysteine and the closing phenylalanine or tryptophan. Each record gives: CDR3 DNA, CDR3 protein, V gene, D gene, J gene, clone size. A D gene is named only where the DNA matches it firmly. Size values are once, few and many counts, or a class for expanded clones, and some rows have none.

TGTGCCATCGGTGGGACATCAAGCTCCTACGAGCAGTACTTC CAIGGTSSSYEQYF TRBV10-3 . TRBJ2-7 few
TGTGCCATCGGGGCGGGAGGTGGTTACGAGCAGTACTTC CAIGAGGGYEQYF TRBV10-3 TRBD2 TRBJ2-7 .
TGTGCCAGCAGCTTAGGTCTAGCGAGAAGATACAATGAGCAGTTCTTC CASSLGLARRYNEQFF TRBV7-2 . TRBJ2-1 few
TGTGCCAGCAGCTTACTCTCAGGGCGCACAGATACGCAGTATTTT CASSLLSGRTDTQYF TRBV11-2 . TRBJ2-3 many
TGTGCCAGCAGCCCGCAACTAGGGGGTGAGCAGTTCTTC CASSPQLGGEQFF TRBV9 . TRBJ2-1 .
TGTGCCAGCAGTCCCAGAAGGGGAGGAACTGAAGCTTTCTTT CASSPRRGGTEAFF TRBV6-5 . TRBJ1-1 many
TGTGCCTGGAGGGAAGACAGGGCTCGCGGTGAAAAACTGTTTTTT CAWREDRARGEKLFF TRBV30 TRBD1 TRBJ1-4 many
TGTGCCAGCAGCTTAACCGCGGGACAGGGAGAGGGCTACACCTTC CASSLTAGQGEGYTF TRBV7-3 TRBD1 TRBJ1-2 few
TGCAGCGTAGTCGTCTTAGGGAACGGGGAGCTGTTTTTT CSVVVLGNGELFF TRBV29-1 . TRBJ2-2 many
TGTGCCAGCAGTTTAAGGGTACAGGGATTTAGCACAGATACGCAGTATTTT CASSLRVQGFSTDTQYF TRBV27 . TRBJ2-3 .
TGTGCCACCAGCAGGAACGCGGGACGTACCCACGAGCAGTACTTC CATSRNAGRTHEQYF TRBV15 . TRBJ2-7 few
TGTGCCAGCAGTTTATCGATGGGGATTGGCACTGAAGCTTTCTTT CASSLSMGIGTEAFF TRBV27 . TRBJ1-1 .
TGTGCCAGCAGCTTTAACGCGGGCTACGAGCAGTACTTC CASSFNAGYEQYF TRBV5-6 . TRBJ2-7 once
TGTGCCAGCAGCTTAGAAGGGTGGCATGGCTACACCTTC CASSLEGWHGYTF TRBV7-2 . TRBJ1-2 .
TGTGCCTGGAGTGTAAACGGAAGAAACACCATATATTTT CAWSVNGRNTIYF TRBV30 . TRBJ1-3 .
TGTGCCTGGGGGACCTTCACAGGGTTAGCTAACTATGGCTACACCTTC CAWGTFTGLANYGYTF TRBV30 . TRBJ1-2 .
TGTGCCAGCAGCGTAGATAGGGGTGAGCAGTTCTTC CASSVDRGEQFF TRBV9 . TRBJ2-1 .
TGTGCCAGCAGCCAAGGCTTTCTGCAGGGGGCCAAAAACATTCAGTACTTC CASSQGFLQGAKNIQYF TRBV4-2 . TRBJ2-4 .
TGTGCCAGCAGCTTAAAGGGGTTTCGCTACGAGCAGTACTTC CASSLKGFRYEQYF TRBV7-8 . TRBJ2-7 .
TGTGCCAGCAGCTTATCACTAGCGGGAGGTGAAGAGACCCAGTACTTC CASSLSLAGGEETQYF TRBV7-2 TRBD2 TRBJ2-5 .
TGTGCCAGCAGTGGTCAGGCGGAAGCCAAAAACATTCAGTACTTC CASSGQAEAKNIQYF TRBV27 . TRBJ2-4 .
TGTGCCAGCAGTGAACTCCCCAGGTCCGACTATGGCTACACCTTC CASSELPRSDYGYTF TRBV2 . TRBJ1-2 many
TGTGCCAGCAGTTTAGGGCGGGCCCTGGATACGCAGTATTTT CASSLGRALDTQYF TRBV27 . TRBJ2-3 .
TGCAGCGTTGCCCGAACGCAGAATCAGCCCCAGCATTTT CSVARTQNQPQHF TRBV29-1 . TRBJ1-5 few
TGTGCCAGCAGCTTAGACCCCCCCCCAGGGGCAAGCACCATATATTTT CASSLDPPPGASTIYF TRBV7-6 . TRBJ1-3 .
TGCGCCAGCAGCTCACAGGGCTACGAGCAGTACTTC CASSSQGYEQYF TRBV5-1 . TRBJ2-7 .
TGTGCCAGCAGCTCCGAGACAGCGCACACCGGGGAGCTGTTTTTT CASSSETAHTGELFF TRBV5-4 . TRBJ2-2 .
TGTGCCAGTAGTGCGAGTGGGCAAACTAGCACAGATACGCAGTATTTT CASSASGQTSTDTQYF TRBV19 . TRBJ2-3 .
TGTGCCAGCAGCGTAGGGACTAGCCGTAACAATGAGCAGTTCTTC CASSVGTSRNNEQFF TRBV7-3 TRBD2 TRBJ2-1 many
TGCGCCAGCAGCCAAGGGACTAGACGCACAGATACGCAGTATTTT CASSQGTRRTDTQYF TRBV4-3 TRBD2 TRBJ2-3 many
TGTGCCAGCAGCGCGGACAGCCATAATGAAAAACTGTTTTTT CASSADSHNEKLFF TRBV9 . TRBJ1-4 .
TGTGCCAGCGAGGGACAGACGAACACTGAAGCTTTCTTT CASEGQTNTEAFF TRBV19 TRBD1 TRBJ1-1 many
TGTGCCAGCTCTTTGGGGGGCCCCCCCTACGAGCAGTACTTC CASSLGGPPYEQYF TRBV25-1 . TRBJ2-7 few
TGTGCCAGCAGTGAAGAGAAGGGGGCGACCCAGTACTTC CASSEEKGATQYF TRBV2 TRBD1 TRBJ2-5 once
TGCGCCAGCAGCTTTGGTTTGGGGGTAGAGACCCAGTACTTC CASSFGLGVETQYF TRBV5-1 . TRBJ2-5 .
TGTGCCAGGACACCCCGGGCCCTCTACGAGCAGTACTTC CARTPRALYEQYF TRBV5-4 . TRBJ2-7 .
TGTGCCAGCAGCCAAGTTCTAGCGGGAGAGCAAGAGACCCAGTACTTC CASSQVLAGEQETQYF TRBV4-2 TRBD2 TRBJ2-5 .
TGTGCCAGTCGGATTAGCGGGAGGGCCCCCGAGCAGTACTTC CASRISGRAPEQYF TRBV21-1 . TRBJ2-7 many
TGTGCCTGGAGTGTAGGGACAATGGCCCTCTACGAGCAGTACTTC CAWSVGTMALYEQYF TRBV30 . TRBJ2-7 few
TGTGCCAGCAGCTTCCGGGGACAGCTCTACAATGAGCAGTTCTTC CASSFRGQLYNEQFF TRBV7-3 TRBD1 TRBJ2-1 few
TGTGCCAGCAGCCGGACTGCCAGCTCCTACAATGAGCAGTTCTTC CASSRTASSYNEQFF TRBV7-2 . TRBJ2-1 .
TGTGCCAGCTCGTCCGGGACTCAAGAGACCCAGTACTTC CASSSGTQETQYF TRBV18 . TRBJ2-5 few
TGCAGCGTAGAGGTAACAGGGAGCGCAGATACGCAGTATTTT CSVEVTGSADTQYF TRBV29-1 . TRBJ2-3 few
TGTGCCAGCAGCTGGACCGGGACTAGCGGGATGGGAGATACGCAGTATTTT CASSWTGTSGMGDTQYF TRBV7-2 TRBD2 TRBJ2-3 .
TGTGCCAGCAGTTACTCGAAGACGGCGGTGGGCTATGGCTACACCTTC CASSYSKTAVGYGYTF TRBV6-5 . TRBJ1-2 .
TGTGCCAGCAGGGGAGCGGGAGGGACCCAGTACTTC CASRGAGGTQYF TRBV6-6 TRBD2 TRBJ2-5 .
TGCGCCAGCAGCTCCGACGGGAGCTCCTACAATGAGCAGTTCTTC CASSSDGSSYNEQFF TRBV5-1 . TRBJ2-1 few
TGTGCCAGCAGCCAAGATTCAGGGAACGGGGCCAACGTCCTGACTTTC CASSQDSGNGANVLTF TRBV4-2 . TRBJ2-6 .
TGTGCCAGCAGCTTAACCCAGCGGGACTCCTACGAGCAGTACTTC CASSLTQRDSYEQYF TRBV7-9 TRBD2 TRBJ2-7 .
TGTGCCAGCTCATCACAGGGGGCAACTAATGAAAAACTGTTTTTT CASSSQGATNEKLFF TRBV18 TRBD1 TRBJ1-4 few
TGTGCCACCAGGGACAGGGGGCTTGACACTGAAGCTTTCTTT CATRDRGLDTEAFF TRBV2 TRBD1 TRBJ1-1 .
TGTGCCAGCAGCCCTGGGGGGTACAATGAGCAGTTCTTC CASSPGGYNEQFF TRBV11-3 . TRBJ2-1 few
TGTGCCAGCACGACGGGGACCTACAATGAGCAGTTCTTC CASTTGTYNEQFF TRBV7-9 . TRBJ2-1 .
TGTGCCTGGAATGAGCAGTTCTTC CAWNEQFF TRBV30 . TRBJ2-1 .
TGTGCCAGCGGTCCCCGACAGGGACTGGGAAACACCATATATTTT CASGPRQGLGNTIYF TRBV6-5 TRBD1 TRBJ1-3 many
TGTGCCTGGAAACTCACCTGGGCCACAGATACGCAGTATTTT CAWKLTWATDTQYF TRBV30 . TRBJ2-3 .
TGCGCCAGCAGGCCCCCCGGACGGTACAATGAGCAGTTCTTC CASRPPGRYNEQFF TRBV5-1 . TRBJ2-1 few
TGTGCCAGCAGTGATATAGTCTCCTACGAGCAGTACTTC CASSDIVSYEQYF TRBV25-1 . TRBJ2-7 .
TGTGCCAGCAGCCAAGCCCCTCTTCGCTACGAGCAGTACTTC CASSQAPLRYEQYF TRBV14 . TRBJ2-7 .
TGTGCCAGCAGTTTGGGACTAGCGGGATTGGAGACCCAGTACTTC CASSLGLAGLETQYF TRBV27 TRBD2 TRBJ2-5 .